This T cell receptor (beta chain) was sequenced during a study of T cells in Graves' hyperthyroidism and ophthalmopathy. For the study at large: Peripheral blood collection took place at initial diagnosis, before any treatment. Study-wide points: Researchers found most expanded thyroid clonotypes above 0.001 in blood as well.

Stable hyperthyroidism: no ophthalmopathy progression over 18 months of follow-up. The study based diagnoses on clinical symptoms, serum thyroxine and TRAb, thyroid ultrasound and orbital computed tomography. Germline CDR1 DFQATT, CDR2 SNEGSKA (reference sequence). This CDR3 has 15 residues. About this clonotype itself: Its antigen is unidentified.

It was RNA transcripts that yielded the amplified TCR beta CDR3 regions. TCR CDR3 underwent first-round RT-PCR with the HTBI primer set. TCRdb reanalysed the multiplex PCR reads using MiXCR and keeps one entry per CDR3 protein. The profile shows 600,000 or so distinct CDR3 sequences, about a sixth of them singletons. The specimen was blood. The clonotype was recovered from a woman in her 30s with Graves' hyperthyroidism. The rearrangement links TRBV20-1 to TRBJ2-7; 10 bases fit TRBD2. Written as DNA, the CDR3 is TGCAGTGCTAGAGACGGAGCGGGAGGGTCCTACGGGCAGTACGTC. It translates to CSARDGAGGSYGQYV.